What follows is one TCR beta chain and its context. The sample originates from a study of blood T cell repertoires in COVID-19. J was trimmed by 5 bases and V by 4 bases; bases with no gene match: 7. Germline V CDR1 and CDR2: SQVTM, ANQGSEA. CDR3 length: 13 residues. The repertoire was sequenced with immunoSEQ multiplex PCR; TCRdb's copy has only in-frame clones and lacks some. The table has about 220,000 clones, roughly 80% seen once. The chain uses TRBV29-1 and TRBJ2-5; 7 bases line up with TRBD1. This clonotype was sampled from a woman aged 60-75 years who had recovered from COVID-19. Sequenced sample: peripheral blood. The CDR3 sequence is CSVGGQPGETQYF. The CDR3 DNA follows: TGCAGCGTTGGGGGACAGCCTGGGGAGACCCAGTACTTC.